This entry is about one T cell receptor beta chain. Trimming took 1 base from V and 3 from J; bases not matched to a gene: 6. Germline V gene data show CDR1 as SGHNT and CDR2 as YENEEA. The CDR3 extends over 17 amino acids. This entry comes from a study of blood T cell repertoires in COVID-19. Assay: immunoSEQ multiplex PCR; the TCRdb copy retains only in-frame clones and omits some. The profile covers about 210,000 clones, with 80% to 90% appearing a single time and roughly 1.5% taken by the ten largest. This sequence joins TRBV11-3 and TRBJ2-1; TRBD2 aligns across 10 bases. The sequence was obtained from a young man with active or convalescent COVID-19. Source material: peripheral blood. Here the CDR3 DNA reads TGTGCCAGCAGCTTAGGTTTCAGCGGGAGGGGCTACAATGAGCAGTTCTTC. It is translated as CASSLGFSGRGYNEQFF.